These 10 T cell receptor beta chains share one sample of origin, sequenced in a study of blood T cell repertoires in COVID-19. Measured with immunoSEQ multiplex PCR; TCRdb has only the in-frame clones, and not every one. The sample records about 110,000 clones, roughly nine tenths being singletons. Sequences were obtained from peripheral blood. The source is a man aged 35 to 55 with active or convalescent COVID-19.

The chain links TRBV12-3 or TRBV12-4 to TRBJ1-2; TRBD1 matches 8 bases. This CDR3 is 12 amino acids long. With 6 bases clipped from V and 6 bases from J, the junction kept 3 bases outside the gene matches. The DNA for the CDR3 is TGTGCCAGCAGCCAGACAGGGGATGGCTACACCTTC. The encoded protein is CASSQTGDGYTF.

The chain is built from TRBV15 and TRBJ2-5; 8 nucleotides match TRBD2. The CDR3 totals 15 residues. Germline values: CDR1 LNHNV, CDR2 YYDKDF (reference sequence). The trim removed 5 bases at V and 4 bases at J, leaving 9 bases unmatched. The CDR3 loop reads CATSPRAGTRETQYF. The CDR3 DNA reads TGTGCCACCAGCCCAAGGGCCGGGACTAGAGAGACCCAGTACTTC.

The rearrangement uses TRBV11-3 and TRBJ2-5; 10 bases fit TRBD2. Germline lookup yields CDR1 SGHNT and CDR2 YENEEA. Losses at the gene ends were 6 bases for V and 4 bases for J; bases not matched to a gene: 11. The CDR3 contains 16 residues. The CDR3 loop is CASSQAKREGLETQYF. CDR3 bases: TGTGCCAGCAGTCAAGCCAAGCGGGAGGGCCTAGAGACCCAGTACTTC.

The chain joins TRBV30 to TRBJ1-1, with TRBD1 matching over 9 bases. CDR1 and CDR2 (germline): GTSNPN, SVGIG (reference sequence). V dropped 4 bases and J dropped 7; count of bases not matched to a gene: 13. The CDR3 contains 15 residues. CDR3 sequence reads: CAWKSRDREEGEAFF. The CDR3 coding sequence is TGTGCCTGGAAGTCCCGGGACAGGGAAGAGGGTGAAGCTTTCTTT.

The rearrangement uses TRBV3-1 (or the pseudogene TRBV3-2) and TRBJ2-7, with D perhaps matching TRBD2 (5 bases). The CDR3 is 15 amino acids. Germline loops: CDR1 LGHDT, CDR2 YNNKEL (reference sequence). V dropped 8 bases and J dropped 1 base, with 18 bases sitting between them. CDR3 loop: CASQKRAGPSYEQYF. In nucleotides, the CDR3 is TGTGCCAGCCAGAAAAGGGCGGGTCCATCCTACGAGCAGTACTTC.

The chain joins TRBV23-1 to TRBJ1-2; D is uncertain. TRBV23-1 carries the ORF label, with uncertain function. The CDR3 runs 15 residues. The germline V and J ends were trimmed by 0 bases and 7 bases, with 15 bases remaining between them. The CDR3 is CASSQSGGRGGGYTF. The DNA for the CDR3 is TGCGCCAGCAGTCAATCGGGAGGTCGAGGTGGTGGCTACACCTTC.

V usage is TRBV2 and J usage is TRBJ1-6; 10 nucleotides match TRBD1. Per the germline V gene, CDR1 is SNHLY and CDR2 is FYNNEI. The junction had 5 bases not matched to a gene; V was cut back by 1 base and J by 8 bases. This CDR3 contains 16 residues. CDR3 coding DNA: TGTGCCAGCAGTGAAGGCGGGACAGGGGTGTATTCACCCCTCCACTTT. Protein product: CASSEGGTGVYSPLHF.

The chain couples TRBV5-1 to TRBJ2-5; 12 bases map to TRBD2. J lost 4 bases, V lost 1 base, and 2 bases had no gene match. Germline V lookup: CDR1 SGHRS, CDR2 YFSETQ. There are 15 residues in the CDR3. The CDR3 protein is CASSLTSGGRETQYF. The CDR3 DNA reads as TGCGCCAGCAGCTTGACTAGCGGGGGGCGAGAGACCCAGTACTTC.

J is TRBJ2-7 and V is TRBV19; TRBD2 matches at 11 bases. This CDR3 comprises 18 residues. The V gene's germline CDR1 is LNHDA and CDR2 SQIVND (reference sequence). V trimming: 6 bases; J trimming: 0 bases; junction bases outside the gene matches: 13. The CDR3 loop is CASSISGPGTSGSYEQYF. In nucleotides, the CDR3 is TGTGCCAGTAGCATATCCGGGCCCGGGACTAGCGGCTCCTACGAGCAGTACTTC.

DNA for the CDR3: TGTGCCAGTGCTAGCGGGAGGGGGGGTGAGCAGTTCTTC. Its protein is CASASGRGGEQFF. The chain couples TRBV19 to TRBJ2-1, with 12 bases identical to TRBD2. The CDR3 covers 13 residues. Trimming at V came to 8 bases and at J to 9 bases, leaving 5 bases not matched to a gene. CDR1 is LNHDA, CDR2 SQIVND, per germline (reference sequence).